The clone carrying this TCR beta chain was seen many times. Its matching antigen is unknown. Template material for amplifying TCR beta CDR3 regions consisted of RNA transcripts. TCR CDR3 underwent first-round RT-PCR with the HTBI primer set. TCRdb itself ran the multiplex PCR reads through MiXCR, one entry per CDR3 protein. In the table there are more than 300,000 distinct CDR3 sequences, about 18% of which are singletons. This entry is derived from a study of T cells in Graves' hyperthyroidism and ophthalmopathy. Findings and limits, study-wide: A median approximately 6.8 months before onset, the model predicted ophthalmopathy.

The receptor comes from a man in his late teens or twenties with Graves' ophthalmopathy. Sequencing was carried out using blood.

In DNA, the CDR3 is TGTGCTAGTGGTGCGACAGGGGCCGGGGAGACCCAGTACTTC. It encodes CASGATGAGETQYF. The chain combines TRBV12-5 with TRBJ2-5; TRBD1 matches 8 bases. Germline CDR1 is LGHNT and CDR2 is FRNRAP. CDR3 length equals 14 residues. J was trimmed by 5 bases and V by 5 bases; bases with no gene match: 7.